Detailed here is one T cell receptor beta chain. The data are from a study of blood T cell repertoires in COVID-19. Study background: Both acute and convalescent COVID-19 samples were obtained from the United States, Italy and Spain.

Some clones are missing from TCRdb's copy, which holds only in-frame ones; the method was immunoSEQ multiplex PCR. The data hold a few hundred thousand clones, with 90% observed a single time. This CDR3 contains 14 residues. Germline-derived CDR1 and CDR2 are LNHDA and SQIVND (reference sequence). The V gene lost 2 bases and the J gene lost 5 bases, with 10 bases spanning the gap. This receptor was obtained from a woman aged 30 to 39 with COVID-19, enrolled during active disease. The V gene is TRBV19, the J gene TRBJ1-5; D perhaps matches TRBD1 (5 bases). The sequencing input was peripheral blood. The chain's CDR3 is CASSIQGGHQPQHF. The CDR3 nucleotides read TGTGCCAGTAGTATACAGGGCGGCCATCAGCCCCAGCATTTT.